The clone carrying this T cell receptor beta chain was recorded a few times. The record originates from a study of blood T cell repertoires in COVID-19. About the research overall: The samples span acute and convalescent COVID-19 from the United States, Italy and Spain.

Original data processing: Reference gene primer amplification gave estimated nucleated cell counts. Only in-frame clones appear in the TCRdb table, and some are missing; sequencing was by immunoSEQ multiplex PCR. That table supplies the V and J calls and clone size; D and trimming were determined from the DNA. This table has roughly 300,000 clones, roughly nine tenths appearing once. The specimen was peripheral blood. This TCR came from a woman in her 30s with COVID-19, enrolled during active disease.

CDR3 sequence (DNA): TGTGCCAGCAGTTACTTACAGGGGAGCACTGAAGCTTTCTTT. It yields the protein CASSYLQGSTEAFF. This chain joins TRBV6-5 and TRBJ1-1, with 7 bases lining up with TRBD1. CDR3 size: 14 residues. The germline V gene has CDR1 MNHEY and CDR2 SVGAGI. Trimming at V came to 1 base and at J to 4 bases, leaving 3 bases not matched to a gene.